This T cell receptor beta chain appears in the sequencing data of a study of blood T cell repertoires in COVID-19. About the study: Sample material is recorded as cDNA or gDNA derived from T cells, B-cell-depleted T cells, or PBMCs.

The authors' processing: Amplification of reference gene primers provided the estimated nucleated cell counts. The method was immunoSEQ multiplex PCR; TCRdb's version includes in-frame clones alone and lacks a portion of them. V and J calls and clone size are as listed in that table; D and trimming were resolved from the DNA. The sample holds more than 150,000 clones, about 90% seen once. With 4 bases clipped from V and 5 bases from J, the junction kept 9 bases outside the gene matches. The germline V gene has CDR1 SGHNT and CDR2 YYREEE (reference sequence). The CDR3 runs 14 residues. This sequence was found in a woman between 45 and 65 years old who had recovered from COVID-19. The genes are TRBV5-4 and TRBJ2-7; 7 bases are shared with TRBD1. Sequenced material: PBMCs or T cells enriched from blood (not recorded which). The CDR3 loop reads CASSPQTGTNEQYF. CDR3 nucleotide sequence: TGTGCCAGCAGCCCACAGACAGGGACCAACGAGCAGTACTTC.